Listed here are 15 T cell receptor beta chains from one sample, sequenced in a study of T-cell memory formation after mild COVID-19. One entry per CDR3 protein results from TCRdb running MiXCR on the 5' RACE reads. This sample has around 310,000 distinct CDR3 sequences; roughly 15% occur once, and the top ten carry approximately 20%. The sample consisted of PBMCs or a T cell subset sorted from them (not recorded which). These receptors came from a man younger than 35 who had mild COVID-19 (a few samples of this study predate the infection). Cell type and time point are not known.

V is TRBV7-2 and J is TRBJ1-2; 7 bases agree with TRBD1. The CDR3 loop spans 14 amino acids. Per the germline V gene, CDR1 is SGHTA and CDR2 is FQGNSA. Germline trimming cut 1 base from V and 4 bases from J; bases unmatched to any gene: 3. The CDR3 nucleotides read TGTGCCAGCAGCTTAGGGGCAGGGGGCTATGGCTACACCTTC. As protein: CASSLGAGGYGYTF.

The chain joins TRBV6-2 or TRBV6-3 to TRBJ2-5, with TRBD2 as a possible D gene (7 bases). The germline V and J ends were trimmed by 2 bases and 2 bases, with 12 bases remaining between them. This CDR3 comprises 15 residues. Germline values: CDR1 MNHEY, CDR2 SVGEGT. This chain's CDR3 is CASSYGAGAQETQYF. In DNA, the CDR3 is TGTGCCAGCAGTTACGGTGCGGGGGCACAAGAGACCCAGTACTTC.

This clonotype was counted between two and nine times. The chain recombines TRBV19 with TRBJ2-1; tentatively, D is TRBD2 (5 bases). V lost 3 bases and J lost 10, with 16 bases in between. Germline assignment: CDR1 LNHDA and CDR2 SQIVND (reference sequence). CDR3 length: 14 residues. CDR3 region: CASSIQPPPGEQFF. The CDR3 coding sequence is TGTGCCAGTAGTATCCAGCCCCCGCCGGGAGAGCAGTTCTTC.

The chain joins TRBV19 to TRBJ1-2; D is ambiguous. In germline, CDR1 is LNHDA, CDR2 SQIVND (reference sequence). Trimming took off 3 bases at V and 6 bases at J, with 8 bases between the two ends. The CDR3 totals 12 residues. The CDR3 nucleotides read TGTGCCAGTAGTATCGTAGGGAATGGCTACACCTTC. Translated: CASSIVGNGYTF.

This rearrangement joins TRBV7-2 to TRBJ2-2, with 7 bases aligning to TRBD1. This CDR3 region has 19 residues. Germline V gives CDR1 SGHTA, CDR2 FQGNSA. The trim removed 5 bases at V and 2 bases at J, leaving 17 bases unmatched. The CDR3 reads CASSVPRDSPQINTGELFF. DNA of the CDR3: TGTGCCAGCAGCGTACCACGGGACAGCCCACAAATTAACACCGGGGAGCTGTTTTTT. Full variable domain (outside the CDR3, taken from reference TRBV7-2 and TRBJ2-2): GAGVSQSPSNKVTEKGKDVELRCDPISGHTALYWYRQSLGQGLEFLIYFQGNSAPDKSGLPSDRFSAERTGGSVSTLTIQRTQQEDSAVYLCASSVPRDSPQINTGELFFGEGSRLTVL.

This chain links TRBV12-3 or TRBV12-4 with TRBJ1-5, with D uncertain. V was trimmed by 1 base and J by 0 bases, leaving 10 bases between them. The CDR3 covers 16 residues. The CDR3 loop is CASSLVSDGSNQPQHF. The CDR3 DNA reads TGTGCCAGCAGTTTAGTTTCAGACGGTAGCAATCAGCCCCAGCATTTT.

This clonotype appeared a few times. The chain carries TRBV27 and TRBJ2-7, with unresolved D. This CDR3 comprises 13 residues. Germline assignment: CDR1 MNHEY and CDR2 SMNVEV (reference sequence). V was trimmed by 0 bases and J by 6 bases, leaving 9 bases between them. The CDR3 spells CASSLSGPLEQYF. The CDR3 nucleotides read TGTGCCAGCAGTTTATCTGGACCCCTCGAGCAGTACTTC.

This CDR3 is CASRTSGGSSYNEQFF. DNA of the CDR3: TGCGCCAGCAGGACTAGCGGGGGGAGCTCCTACAATGAGCAGTTCTTC. This chain joins TRBV10-2 and TRBJ2-1, with 13 bases aligning to TRBD2. The germline V gene encodes CDR1 WSHSY and CDR2 SAAADI. V trimming: 6 bases; J trimming: 0 bases; junction bases outside the gene matches: 2. The CDR3 contains 16 residues.

This sequence joins TRBV4-1 and TRBJ2-3, with TRBD2 matching over 9 bases. Germline CDR1 and CDR2: MGHRA and YSYEKL. The CDR3 runs to 24 residues. V shed 8 bases and J 1 base; nucleotides not matched to a gene: 34. As DNA, the CDR3 is TGCGCCAGCGAAGCCCACTATGACCCGGACTCAATGGGGTCGTCTAGCGGGGGCACAGATACGCAGTATTTT. Translated: CASEAHYDPDSMGSSSGGTDTQYF.

The chain links TRBV10-3 to TRBJ2-3, with D unclear. The CDR3 has 19 residues. Germline V gene lookup returns CDR1 ENHRY and CDR2 SYGVKD. The V gene lost 0 bases and the J gene lost 0 bases, with 19 bases spanning the gap. CDR3 sequence: CAISESTRRVAYSTDTQYF. The CDR3 DNA is TGTGCCATCAGTGAGTCGACTCGAAGGGTGGCTTACAGCACAGATACGCAGTATTTT.

The chain has TRBV10-3 and TRBJ1-2, with 7 nucleotides matching TRBD1. The CDR3 has 14 amino acids. Losses at the gene ends were 7 bases for V and 7 bases for J; bases not matched to a gene: 12. The V gene's germline CDR1 is ENHRY and CDR2 SYGVKD. CDR3 nucleotide sequence: TGTGCCATCACTGCGGACAGGACCTATGGTGGCTACACCTTC. This codes for CAITADRTYGGYTF.

This clonotype was picked up one time. The rearrangement links TRBV5-6 to TRBJ2-7; TRBD1 aligns across 9 bases. CDR3 length: 15 amino acids. CDR1 and CDR2 from the germline V gene are SGHDT and YYEEEE. The ends lost 2 bases at V and 7 bases at J; junction bases unmatched: 10. The CDR3 protein is CASSFGTGPPREQYV. CDR3 sequence (DNA): TGTGCCAGCAGCTTCGGGACAGGGCCACCTCGGGAGCAGTACGTC.

In its sample, this clonotype was seen many times. The gene calls are TRBV12-3 or TRBV12-4 and TRBJ2-1; D not certain. The V end was cut by 2 bases, the J end by 10 bases, with 6 bases between. The CDR3 runs 11 residues. As DNA, the CDR3 is TGTGCCAGCAGTTTATATACGGAGCAGTTCTTC. The encoded protein is CASSLYTEQFF.

This clonotype came up a few times. For the CDR3, the DNA is TGTGCCAGCAGCTTCATTCTGCGGGGGCCAGGGTTGGATGGCTACACCTTC. This gives the protein CASSFILRGPGLDGYTF. The V and J genes are TRBV7-2 and TRBJ1-2; possibly TRBD1 for D (6 bases). Germline assignment: CDR1 SGHTA and CDR2 FQGNSA. Between the trimmed V and J ends, which lost 3 bases and 6 bases, there was a span of 23 bases. The CDR3 is made up of 17 amino acids.

CDR3 sequence (DNA): TGTGCCAGCAGCTGGGAGGGGTATTCACCCCTCCACTTT. It codes for CASSWEGYSPLHF. V usage is TRBV7-9 and J usage is TRBJ1-6; possible D gene TRBD1, 5 bases. The CDR3 runs to 13 residues. From germline, CDR1 is SEHNR and CDR2 FQNEAQ (reference sequence). The V gene lost 4 bases and the J gene lost 8 bases, with 9 bases spanning the gap.